The 10 T cell receptor beta chains below all came from one sample that was sequenced in a study of cytomegalovirus exposure and HLA in healthy donors (dated by TCRdb to about 2017). The library came from the immunoSEQ multiplex PCR assay. The multiplex PCR relied on a mix of 60 forward primers for TCR Vbeta segments and 13 reverse primers for TCR Jbeta segments. What TCRdb holds here is the immuneACCESS table cut down to in-frame rearrangements. Part of the clones is not present; checked against another copy, under half of the missing clones reflect an unresolved V gene, and the others are unexplained. Here the sample has about 97,000 clones; more than 70% occur a single time. In total, the top ten clones hold 8.5% to 10% of the sample. The sequenced sample was PBMCs. Receptors originate from a male donor in good health and CMV-seropositive.

The CDR3 coding sequence is TGCAGCGTTGGTGGAGGAGTGGGGAATGAAAAACTGTTTTTT. Translated, it gives CSVGGGVGNEKLFF. The chain recombines TRBV29-1 with TRBJ1-4, with D hard to call. V gave up 4 bases and J gave up 5 bases, with 14 bases separating them. Germline V CDR1 and CDR2: SQVTM, ANQGSEA. CDR3 length equals 14 residues.

This clone was detected only a few times. The J gene is TRBJ1-5, the V gene TRBV7-9, with D possibly being TRBD1 (6 bases). The CDR3 is made up of 14 amino acids. The ends were cut back, 5 bases at V and 3 bases at J, with 11 bases in the middle. Per germline, CDR1 SEHNR and CDR2 FQNEAQ (reference sequence). The CDR3 coding sequence is TGTGCCAGCAGCAGGGACATCTCCAATCAGCCCCAGCATTTT. Translation gives CASSRDISNQPQHF.

The chain links TRBV7-9 to TRBJ2-1; D might be TRBD2 (5 bases). The CDR3 length is 11 residues. Trimming took 5 bases from V and 9 from J, leaving 8 bases between them. Germline CDR1 reads SEHNR; CDR2 reads FQNEAQ (reference sequence). The chain's CDR3 is CASSRTLEQFF. CDR3 DNA: TGTGCCAGCAGCAGGACTCTTGAGCAGTTCTTC.

This clone showed up just a few times. V is TRBV5-1 and J is TRBJ2-5; weak D call: TRBD2 (5 bases). The CDR3 totals 14 residues. Germline CDR1 is SGHRS and CDR2 is YFSETQ. V lost 1 base and J 1 base, leaving 8 bases between the germline ends. This CDR3 is CASSLKGGQETQYF. In DNA, the CDR3 is TGCGCCAGCAGCTTGAAAGGAGGCCAAGAGACCCAGTACTTC.

The J gene is TRBJ2-7, the V gene TRBV14; 7 bases match TRBD2. Germline assignment: CDR1 SGHDN and CDR2 FVKESK. Unmatched junction bases numbered 16, after V lost 4 bases and J lost 4 bases. The CDR3 consists of 17 residues. CDR3: CASSLGPGGGIGYEQYF. Here the CDR3 DNA reads TGTGCCAGCAGCCTCGGGCCGGGAGGCGGGATAGGGTACGAGCAGTACTTC.

The genes are TRBV7-3 and TRBJ2-3, with 12 bases matching TRBD2. The CDR3 sequence is 16 residues long. Trimming at V came to 5 bases and at J to 3 bases, leaving 6 bases not matched to a gene. The V gene's germline CDR1 is SGHTA and CDR2 FQGTGA. The CDR3 protein is CASSLILAGGTDTQYF. The CDR3 coding sequence is TGTGCCAGCAGCCTAATACTAGCGGGAGGAACAGATACGCAGTATTTT.

The V gene is TRBV6-1, the J gene TRBJ2-7; 10 bases are a match to TRBD2. Germline CDR1 reads MNHNS; CDR2 reads SASEGT. V was clipped by 0 bases and J by 3 bases; unmatched bases: 5. The CDR3 length is 16 residues. As DNA, the CDR3 is TGTGCCAGCAGTGAAGCGCTAGCGGGAGCGGGCTACGAGCAGTACTTC. This sequence encodes CASSEALAGAGYEQYF.

The rearrangement links TRBV29-1 to TRBJ2-7; 7 bases line up with TRBD1. Germline V CDR1 and CDR2: SQVTM, ANQGSEA. V lost 1 base to trimming and J lost 7 bases; unmatched junction nucleotides: 19. The CDR3 loop spans 17 amino acids. The CDR3 loop is CSVEGLTGQLARGEQYF. The CDR3, as DNA: TGCAGCGTTGAAGGCCTCACGGGACAGCTGGCCCGAGGGGAGCAGTACTTC.

The chain recombines TRBV4-3 with TRBJ2-2; 8 nucleotides line up with TRBD2. Germline-derived CDR1 and CDR2 are LGHNA and YSLEER. The V segment lost 3 bases and the J segment 3 bases; nucleotides outside the gene matches: 6. The CDR3 extends over 16 amino acids. CDR3 DNA sequence: TGCGCCAGCAGCCAGACTAGCGCCGCAGACACCGGGGAGCTGTTTTTT. This translates into CASSQTSAADTGELFF.

The chain is built from TRBV11-2 and TRBJ2-7, with 9 bases identical to TRBD1. CDR3 length: 13 amino acids. Trimming removed 5 bases from V and 6 bases from J; junction bases left unmatched: 5. From germline, CDR1 is SGHAT and CDR2 FQNNGV. CDR3 sequence reads: CASSQDRGGEQYF. The CDR3 nucleotides read TGTGCCAGCAGCCAGGACAGGGGCGGCGAGCAGTACTTC.